The rows below give T cell receptor beta chains drawn from one sample of a study of metastatic and nonmetastatic thyroid tumors. TCRdb re-called the PCR reads through MiXCR. This sample has fewer than 50,000 clones, with 25% to 30% found just once. Sample: blood. The origin of the receptors is a male donor with papillary thyroid cancer or a benign thyroid nodule (not recorded which). Some clones in this sample may be carry-over from other donors' samples. CDR3s include the opening cysteine and the closing phenylalanine or tryptophan. A D gene is named only where the DNA matches it firmly. Clone sizes are given selectively: once, few, many, or a class where the clone is expanded.

clone_size,d_call,j_call,v_call,cdr3_length,cdr3_aa,cdr3_nt
.,TRBD2,TRBJ2-1,TRBV11-2,15,CASSPTSGRDGEQFF,TGTGCCAGCAGCCCTACTAGCGGGAGAGACGGAGAGCAGTTCTTC
many,.,TRBJ1-1,TRBV6-4,13,CASSSDENTEAFF,TGTGCCAGCAGTAGTGACGAGAACACTGAAGCTTTCTTT
.,.,TRBJ2-1,TRBV28,14,CASGSPLGVNEQFF,TGTGCCAGCGGATCACCACTGGGTGTCAATGAGCAGTTCTTC
once,.,TRBJ1-3,TRBV5-1,16,CASSTGTPVSGNTIYF,TGCGCAAGCAGCACGGGGACCCCTGTCTCTGGAAACACCATATATTTT
many,.,TRBJ2-5,TRBV20-1,16,CSAADIRGSVQETQYF,TGCAGTGCGGCGGATATTCGGGGATCGGTCCAAGAGACCCAGTACTTC
.,.,TRBJ2-6,TRBV28,16,CASSSPSASGANVLTF,TGTGCCAGCAGTTCTCCCTCGGCCTCTGGGGCCAACGTCCTGACTTTC
many,.,TRBJ1-1,TRBV20-1,14,CSARPGAVNTEAFF,TGCAGTGCTAGACCGGGGGCGGTGAACACTGAAGCTTTCTTT
.,.,TRBJ2-7,TRBV4-1,13,CASSSLDRAQQYF,TGCGCCAGCAGCTCCCTGGACCGCGCCCAGCAGTACTTC
many,.,TRBJ2-2,TRBV14,13,CASSTRGDGELFF,TGTGCCAGCAGCACCCGCGGTGACGGGGAGCTGTTTTTT
.,.,TRBJ2-5,TRBV12-3/TRBV12-4,13,CASRDSPSETQYF,TGTGCCAGCAGAGACAGTCCCTCGGAGACCCAGTACTTC
many,.,TRBJ2-7,TRBV6-2/TRBV6-3,13,CASSWDGKYEQYF,TGTGCCAGCTCATGGGACGGGAAATACGAGCAGTACTTC
many,TRBD2,TRBJ2-3,TRBV11-2,15,CASSPGLAGTDTQYF,TGTGCCAGCAGCCCGGGACTAGCGGGCACAGATACGCAGTATTTT
.,.,TRBJ2-1,TRBV20-1,13,CSAPRGNDGEQFF,TGCAGTGCCCCAAGGGGGAATGATGGTGAGCAGTTCTTC
.,.,TRBJ2-7,TRBV5-1,14,CASSSRQEAYEQYF,TGCGCCAGCAGCTCCAGACAGGAAGCCTACGAGCAGTACTTC
few,.,TRBJ1-2,TRBV7-2,14,CASSPSGALDGYTF,TGTGCCAGCAGCCCCTCGGGGGCTCTAGATGGCTACACCTTC